The entry below describes one T cell receptor beta chain. Original processing methods: By means of reference gene primer amplification, nucleated cell counts were estimated. Clones were read by immunoSEQ multiplex PCR, and TCRdb kept only the in-frame ones, dropping some. V, J and clone size were drawn from that table, and D and trimming were deduced from the DNA. The sample consists of 17,000 or so clones, roughly 91% of them appearing once. CDR3 length: 19 residues. The sample comes from a study of blood T cell repertoires in COVID-19. Study information: The samples span acute and convalescent COVID-19 from the United States, Italy and Spain. Nucleic acid was either cDNA or gDNA, and it came from T cells, B-cell-depleted T cells, or PBMCs.

Sequencing was done on a sample of peripheral blood. The clonotype comes from a human donor in a cohort sampled during active COVID-19. J is TRBJ1-1 and V is TRBV21-1. TRBV21-1 is assigned pseudogene status. CDR3 coding DNA: TGTGCCAGCAGCACAACATCCGTGCGGAGACCTCACCCTCGACCACGGACTTTCTTT. Its protein product is CASSTTSVRRPHPRPRTFF.